This T cell receptor beta chain was sequenced for a study of radiation and T cells in renal cell carcinoma. Across the study: Nephrectomy followed 15 Gy stereotactic body radiation by 4 weeks. Whole-study findings and limits: In blood, top tumor clones expanded by 2 weeks, shrinking by 4.

V was clipped by 0 bases and J by 12 bases, with 17 bases between them. Germline CDR1 reads ENHRY; CDR2 reads SYGVKD. The CDR3 length is 14 residues. The data were produced by immunoSEQ multiplex PCR, yet TCRdb's version contains in-frame clones alone and is incomplete. The sample has 50,000 to 75,000 clones, roughly three quarters seen once. Sample time point: baseline pretreatment blood. As to treatment: 15 Gy SBRT to primary tumor, nephrectomy 4 weeks later. A remark on this clone: Its antigen is undetermined.

The sequences come from blood, collected from a patient whose treatment included radiotherapy and nephrectomy. This receptor was taken from a man aged 60-69 years with renal cell carcinoma. V gene TRBV10-3 combines with J gene TRBJ1-2; D is ambiguous. The CDR3 region has the DNA TGTGCCATCAGTGAGTCGACTAGGAGCGGCATGAACACCTTC. Protein sequence: CAISESTRSGMNTF.